Only a few counts were recorded for the clone carrying this T cell receptor (beta chain). TCRdb fed the 5' RACE reads into MiXCR, producing one record per CDR3 protein. The sample contains over 120,000 distinct CDR3 sequences, approximately 21% of which appear only once. This entry is derived from a study of T-cell memory formation after mild COVID-19. V lost 5 bases to trimming and J lost 4 bases; unmatched junction nucleotides: 8. CDR1 is SGHAT, CDR2 FQNNGV, per germline. The CDR3 has 15 residues. The sequence was collected from an adult woman who had mild COVID-19 (a few samples of this study predate the infection). Cell type and time point are not known. Source material: PBMCs or a T cell subset sorted from them (not recorded which). The chain uses TRBV11-2 and TRBJ1-1, with 9 bases fitting TRBD1. This CDR3 reads CASSRGDRAITEAFF. The CDR3 region has the DNA TGTGCCAGCAGCCGAGGGGACAGGGCTATCACTGAAGCTTTCTTT. The entire variable domain, with the rest obtained from reference TRBV11-2 and TRBJ1-1, is as follows: EAGVAQSPRYKIIEKRQSVAFWCNPISGHATLYWYQQILGQGPKLLIQFQNNGVVDDSQLPKDRFSAERLKGVDSTLKIQPAKLEDSAVYLCASSRGDRAITEAFFGQGTRLTVV.